The 17 T cell receptor beta chains listed next were all sequenced from one sample in a study of neoadjuvant anti-PD-1 for oral cavity cancer. Repertoires were generated with immunoSEQ multiplex PCR, while TCRdb's copy carries only in-frame clones and drops some. The repertoire holds approximately 8,000 clones, with roughly 50% as singletons. This material consisted of tumor tissue, taken before nivolumab (anti-PD-1) treatment. All receptors come from a person between 40 and 79 years old with oral cavity squamous cell carcinoma.

The CDR3 reads CASSQSQSGGSSYNEQFF. The CDR3 nucleotides are TGTGCCAGCAGCCAGAGTCAGAGCGGGGGGAGCTCCTACAATGAGCAGTTCTTC. The chain is built from TRBV4-2 and TRBJ2-1, with 9 bases identical to TRBD2. The germline V gene encodes CDR1 LGHNA and CDR2 YNFKEQ. J gave up 0 bases and V 3 bases, and 9 bases lay outside the gene matches. There are 18 residues in the CDR3.

This clone showed up just a few times. V gene TRBV5-5 combines with J gene TRBJ2-7, with D hard to call. Trimming took off 2 bases at V and 7 bases at J, with 13 bases between the two ends. CDR1 and CDR2 from the germline V gene are SGHKS and YYEKEE (reference sequence). CDR3 size: 13 residues. The chain's CDR3 is CASSFNTPPEQYF. The CDR3 DNA reads TGTGCCAGCAGCTTTAACACGCCTCCGGAGCAGTACTTC. Full variable domain (rest looked up from reference TRBV5-5 and TRBJ2-7): DAGVTQSPTHLIKTRGQQVTLRCSPISGHKSVSWYQQVLGQGPQFIFQYYEKEERGRGNFPDRFSARQFPNYSSELNVNALLLGDSALYLCASSFNTPPEQYFGPGTRLTVT.

The V gene is TRBV10-3, the J gene TRBJ2-2; no firm D call. Germline V lookup: CDR1 ENHRY, CDR2 SYGVKD. The CDR3 length is 16 residues. Trimming removed 0 bases from V and 5 bases from J, with 13 bases in between. The CDR3 protein is CAISESPAELTGELFF. The CDR3 coding sequence is TGTGCCATCAGTGAGTCTCCGGCGGAACTTACCGGGGAGCTGTTTTTT.

This clone was detected only a few times. The V and J genes are TRBV19 and TRBJ2-3; 10 bases line up with TRBD2. V lost 4 bases, J lost 7 bases, and 14 bases stayed unmatched. In germline, CDR1 is LNHDA, CDR2 SQIVND (reference sequence). This CDR3 spans 17 amino acids. CDR3 sequence (DNA): TGTGCCAGTAGTAGCCCTGGACTGCTAGCGGGAGTCCATACGCAGTATTTT. Its translation is CASSSPGLLAGVHTQYF.

The chain is built from TRBV7-2 and TRBJ1-5; unclear D gene. The V gene lost 1 base and the J gene lost 5 bases, with 6 bases spanning the gap. The V gene's germline CDR1 is SGHTA and CDR2 FQGNSA. CDR3 size: 13 residues. CDR3 in amino acids: CASSLGRDQPQHF. Here the CDR3 DNA reads TGTGCCAGCAGCTTAGGACGGGATCAGCCCCAGCATTTT.

The chain joins TRBV4-1 to TRBJ2-1, with 7 bases matching TRBD2. Germline V gives CDR1 MGHRA, CDR2 YSYEKL. There are 15 residues in the CDR3. After removal of 6 bases from V and 4 bases from J, the junction contained 9 bases not matched to a gene. The CDR3 region has the DNA TGCGCCAGCAGTCGGTCGGCTAGCGGATACAATGAGCAGTTCTTC. Encoded protein: CASSRSASGYNEQFF.

In its sample, this clone was seen a few times. The gene calls are TRBV30 and TRBJ1-5; TRBD1 is a possible D gene (5 bases). From germline, CDR1 is GTSNPN and CDR2 SVGIG (reference sequence). The CDR3 covers 14 residues. Trimming left V 5 bases short and J 7 bases short, with 18 bases between. This CDR3 reads CAWGSSGGYQPQHF. The CDR3 nucleotides read TGTGCCTGGGGCTCTTCGGGGGGGTACCAGCCCCAGCATTTT.

This clone is medium-sized by share. Germline and junction disagree at one end, which may indicate a read error. The chain combines TRBV10-3 with TRBJ2-7, with 9 nucleotides matching TRBD1. The germline V gene encodes CDR1 ENHRY and CDR2 SYGVKD. The CDR3 covers 14 residues. The CDR3 coding sequence is TGTGCCATCGGTGAACAGGGGGCGAACTACGAGCAGTACTTC. Residues: CAIGEQGANYEQYF.

The chain joins TRBV5-4 to TRBJ2-2, with 7 bases lining up with TRBD2. CDR1 is SGHNT, CDR2 YYREEE, per germline (reference sequence). V dropped 4 bases and J dropped 7; count of bases not matched to a gene: 10. CDR3 size: 15 residues. Written as DNA, the CDR3 is TGTGCCAGCAGCCCTGGACTAGACCTGGACGGGGAGCTGTTTTTT. This translates into CASSPGLDLDGELFF.

CDR3 region: CASSPEAGPSSYNEQFF. The CDR3, as DNA: TGTGCCAGCAGCCCAGAGGCGGGGCCGAGCTCCTACAATGAGCAGTTCTTC. J is TRBJ2-1 and V is TRBV9; perhaps TRBD2 as D (6 bases). Trimming stripped 4 bases from V and 0 bases from J, with 17 bases between. The CDR3 totals 17 residues. Germline assignment: CDR1 SGDLS and CDR2 YYNGEE.

This clone was seen a handful of times. The chain employs TRBV19 and TRBJ2-2; the D is unclear. The CDR3 has 14 residues. CDR1 is LNHDA, CDR2 SQIVND, per germline (reference sequence). Trimming took 1 base from V and 6 from J, leaving 9 bases between them. In DNA form, the CDR3 reads TGTGCCAGTAGTATAGGGTACATGTCCGGGGAGCTGTTTTTT. It codes for CASSIGYMSGELFF. Combining the CDR3 with reference TRBV19 and TRBJ2-2 gives the whole variable domain DGGITQSPKYLFRKEGQNVTLSCEQNLNHDAMYWYRQDPGQGLRLIYYSQIVNDFQKGDIAEGYSVSREKKESFPLTVTSAQKNPTAFYLCASSIGYMSGELFFGEGSRLTVL.

The chain employs TRBV6-5 and TRBJ1-5, with 8 nucleotides matching TRBD1. V was pared by 5 bases and J by 5 bases, with 5 bases of the junction left unmatched. The CDR3 totals 14 residues. Germline V gives CDR1 MNHEY, CDR2 SVGAGI. The CDR3 protein is CASSKQGGHQPQHF. As DNA, the CDR3 is TGTGCCAGCAGTAAACAGGGGGGCCATCAGCCCCAGCATTTT.

The V gene is TRBV27, the J gene TRBJ2-2; 7 positions match TRBD2. Trimming removed 5 bases from V and 0 bases from J; junction bases left unmatched: 6. CDR1 is MNHEY and CDR2 is SMNVEV in the germline V gene (reference sequence). The CDR3 extends over 16 amino acids. The CDR3 DNA reads TGTGCCAGCAGTGCACCCCTAGCGGCGAACACCGGGGAGCTGTTTTTT. This codes for CASSAPLAANTGELFF.

The table lists this clone with a count of one. This chain connects TRBV19 to TRBJ2-1, with D perhaps TRBD2 (5 bases). This CDR3 is built from 13 residues. V lost 4 bases and J lost 8, with 12 bases in between. Per the germline V gene, CDR1 is LNHDA and CDR2 is SQIVND (reference sequence). CDR3 protein: CASSRLLGDEQFF. Written as DNA, the CDR3 is TGTGCCAGTAGTAGATTACTAGGAGATGAGCAGTTCTTC.

The chain carries TRBV7-9 and TRBJ1-2, with 7 bases identical to TRBD1. The CDR3 contains 13 residues. Germline CDR1 SEHNR, CDR2 FQNEAQ (reference sequence). V shed 3 bases and J 8 bases; nucleotides not matched to a gene: 6. The CDR3, as DNA: TGTGCCAGCAGCTTCACAGGGGTTTACGGCTACACCTTC. Protein sequence: CASSFTGVYGYTF. Looking up the rest from reference TRBV7-9 and TRBJ1-2 gives the full variable domain: DTGVSQNPRHKITKRGQNVTFRCDPISEHNRLYWYRQTLGQGPEFLTYFQNEAQLEKSRLLSDRFSAERPKGSFSTLEIQRTEQGDSAMYLCASSFTGVYGYTFGSGTRLTVV.

This chain connects TRBV28 to TRBJ2-1; 8 bases are a match to TRBD2. Looked up from germline, CDR1 is MDHEN and CDR2 is SYDVKM. The CDR3 loop spans 15 amino acids. Trimming removed 7 bases from V and 9 bases from J; junction bases left unmatched: 14. CDR3 bases: TGTGCCAGCAACGGGGGGGACCGGGGAAAAGGTGAGCAGTTCTTC. It specifies CASNGGDRGKGEQFF.

V is TRBV9 and J is TRBJ1-1; TRBD1 matches at 7 bases. Looked up from germline, CDR1 is SGDLS and CDR2 is YYNGEE. The CDR3 sequence is 13 residues long. The V and J ends lost 3 bases and 5 bases, in that order; junction bases with no gene match: 4. The CDR3 DNA sequence: TGTGCCAGCAGCGGGGGACAGTGGACTGAAGCTTTCTTT. Protein sequence: CASSGGQWTEAFF.